This TCR beta chain stems from a study of blood T cells in healthy people across ages (dated by TCRdb to 2015 to 2017). Some background on the complete study: In model experiments, template switching captured about one uniquely barcoded TCR beta cDNA molecule for every two T cells. To avoid experimental bias, donors of different ages were distributed randomly across sequencing lanes. The donors were split into four age groups: young (average about 15 years), middle-aged (around 37), aged (roughly 60) and long-lived (about 82). The study measured age-related changes in TCR beta repertoire diversity using deep sequencing normalized with unique cDNA molecular identifiers. Using the same blood draw, the study looked at two additional independent replicas of 1 million unique cDNA reads for two donors, one aged 18 to 30 and the other aged 80 or older.

The CDR3 spans 15 residues, from the cysteine through the phenylalanine. Just the 45-base CDR3 DNA is kept, in frame starting at base 1. CDR1 and CDR2 are drawn from the germline V gene: SGHTA, FQGNSA. V trim: 5 bases; J trim: 8 bases; unmatched bases: 11. The library came from 5' RACE. The reads were generated on an Illumina HiSeq 2500. A second PCR of roughly 7 to 11 cycles was performed with a sample-barcoded 5' primer and a J-beta primer mix. A template-switch 5' adaptor carrying 12 random nucleotides introduced a unique molecular identifier onto each TCR beta cDNA molecule. Each sample yielded at least 2.5 million CDR3-containing paired-end reads. All of the RNA was converted into first-strand cDNA using the Mint cDNA synthesis kit, with a TRBC-specific oligonucleotide serving as the primer. All cDNA was treated with uracil-DNA glycosylase and then went through a first 18-cycle PCR with the universal primers M1SS and BC2_uni_R. As for the original processing: Each sample was normalized by randomly selecting 1 million high-quality reads, each carrying a distinct molecular identifier. Instead of being binned into consensus sequences, reads that shared molecular identifiers were thrown out. MiTCR, run with a Q25 quality threshold and the strictest error-elimination algorithm, handled CDR3 identification, clonotype clustering and error correction. A nonparametric unseen species model with Euler transformation was used to estimate lower-bound total TCR beta diversity. TCRdb reworked the public reads: Q25 trimming with fastp, MiXCR clone assembly, productive beta chains retained. CDR3 protein sequences are deduplicated, and each keeps its most common genes and DNA. In this record, the V and J calls reflect TCRdb's handling and not the investigators' own analysis. This sample lists about 1.7 million distinct CDR3 sequences; about 28% were detected once. The ten largest clones take up 7.7% of the sample.

Worth noting for this clonotype: Which antigen it targets is not known. No much larger clone exists at a distance of one base, and base qualities are not known.

The investigation overall reported the following: Compared with the aged group, the long-lived group had more naive CD4+ T cells, fewer expanded clones and increased TCR diversity, a pattern suggesting age selection. A strong correlation was found between observed TCR beta diversity and the percentage of naive T cells measured by flow cytometry. Bulk unsorted PBMC profiling prevented conclusive comparison of naive and antigen-experienced compartments. Donor CMV infection status was unknown, potentially confounding age-related changes in expanded clonotypes. As age increased, observed TCR beta diversity per million T cells dropped in a roughly linear way, and a significant reduction was already evident by age roughly 36. Estimates of total diversity based on one million sequenced T cells were considered lower bounds and underestimates.

Systemically healthy Caucasian individuals from Russia, around 38 in total and aged about 6 to 100 years, were included as donors. Each donor gave roughly 9.5 milliliters of peripheral blood, collected into EDTA-treated Vacutainer tubes. Ficoll-Paque density-gradient centrifugation was used to isolate PBMCs, with at least 6 million per sample. Trizol reagent was used to extract total RNA from the PBMCs, yielding at least 6 micrograms per sample. For every donor, an aliquot of PBMCs went through flow cytometry to measure the percentages of naive CD45RAhigh/CD27high T cells. The chain employs TRBV7-2 and TRBJ1-2; 10 bases in the middle match TRBD1. Sequenced input: blood. This sequence originates from a woman aged 25 to 39 in good health. The sequence in DNA is TGTGCCAGCAGCCCTCCGGGACAGGGGACGCGGGGCTACACCTTC. Its product reads: CASSPPGQGTRGYTF.